A selection of T cell receptor beta chains follows, all from one sample in a study of T cells in Graves' hyperthyroidism and ophthalmopathy. TCRdb processed the multiplex PCR reads anew with MiXCR; each CDR3 protein has one entry. This sample carries fewer than 600,000 distinct CDR3 sequences, about 15% of them seen once, and the ten largest clones take approximately 13%. The material sequenced was blood. The receptor set was obtained from a woman aged 40 to 49 with Graves' hyperthyroidism. The CDR3 runs from the conserved cysteine through the conserved F or W. Each record gives: J gene, V gene, CDR3 length, D gene, clone size, CDR3 DNA, CDR3 protein. D genes are given only for firm matches. Clone size, where shown, is once, few, many, or a class for clones that have expanded.

J: TRBJ2-7; V: TRBV27; length: 14; D: TRBD2; size: many; DNA: TGTGCCAGCAGTGGACTAGCGGGATTGCGAGAGCAGTACTTC; CDR3: CASSGLAGLREQYF
J: TRBJ2-1; V: TRBV6-1; length: 15; D: TRBD2; size: few; DNA: TGTGCCAGCAGTGAAGCCGGACTAGCCTACAATGAGCAGTTCTTC; CDR3: CASSEAGLAYNEQFF
J: TRBJ1-2; V: TRBV28; length: 13; D: TRBD1; size: many; DNA: TGTGCCAGCAGCCTCGGGACAGGGGAGGGCTACACCTTC; CDR3: CASSLGTGEGYTF
J: TRBJ1-3; V: TRBV30; length: 12; D: NA; size: many; DNA: TGTGCCTCCCAGGGTTTTGGAAACACCATATATTTT; CDR3: CASQGFGNTIYF
J: TRBJ1-6; V: TRBV5-1; length: 15; D: TRBD1; size: few; DNA: TGCGCCAGCAGCTTGGCCACAGGGGAGAATTCACCCCTCCACTTT; CDR3: CASSLATGENSPLHF
J: TRBJ2-2; V: TRBV28; length: 15; D: NA; size: many; DNA: TGTGCCAGCAGTTCCAGGGGGGGTCGTGTCGGGGAGCTGTTTTTT; CDR3: CASSSRGGRVGELFF
J: TRBJ1-4; V: TRBV19; length: 16; D: NA; size: few; DNA: TGTGCCAGTAGTATCTCACGGACGGCAACTAATGAAAAACTGTTTTTT; CDR3: CASSISRTATNEKLFF
J: TRBJ1-1; V: TRBV3-1; length: 14; D: TRBD1; size: many; DNA: TGTGCCAGCAGCTACGACAGGGGCGGAACTGAAGCTTTCTTT; CDR3: CASSYDRGGTEAFF
J: TRBJ2-7; V: TRBV9; length: 17; D: TRBD2; size: many; DNA: TGTGCCAGCAGCCCTGAGATTGGGACTAGCGGAACCTACGAGCAGTACTTC; CDR3: CASSPEIGTSGTYEQYF
J: TRBJ2-2; V: TRBV7-8; length: 15; D: TRBD1; size: NA; DNA: TGTGCCAGCAGCCCGAGACAGGGAACCACCGGGGAGCTGTTTTTT; CDR3: CASSPRQGTTGELFF
J: TRBJ2-5; V: TRBV20-1; length: 15; D: NA; size: many; DNA: TGCAGTGCTAGAGATCCCTCGGAGGGCCGAGAGACCCAGTACTTC; CDR3: CSARDPSEGRETQYF
J: TRBJ1-1; V: TRBV29-1; length: 12; D: NA; size: few; DNA: TGCAGCGTCATCCCAGGGTACACTGAAGCTTTCTTT; CDR3: CSVIPGYTEAFF
J: TRBJ2-4; V: TRBV6-2/TRBV6-3; length: 17; D: NA; size: few; DNA: TGTGCCACCGCGACTAGAACTGGACTTTTAGCCAAAAACATTCAGTACTTC; CDR3: CATATRTGLLAKNIQYF
J: TRBJ2-1; V: TRBV5-1; length: 14; D: NA; size: many; DNA: TGCGCCAGCAGCTTGCGAGAGGGGGGCAATGAGCAGTTCTTC; CDR3: CASSLREGGNEQFF
J: TRBJ2-1; V: TRBV2; length: 14; D: NA; size: NA; DNA: TGTGCCAGCAGGGGAGGTTCAGGAAACAATGAGCAGTTCTTC; CDR3: CASRGGSGNNEQFF
J: TRBJ2-5; V: TRBV24-1; length: 15; D: NA; size: NA; DNA: TGTGCCACCTCCTATGGGGCAGGGTCGGAAGAGACCCAGTACTTC; CDR3: CATSYGAGSEETQYF
J: TRBJ2-3; V: TRBV7-2; length: 16; D: NA; size: few; DNA: TGTGCCAGCAGCCCATGGATCGGTGGAGCGAAAGATACGCAGTATTTT; CDR3: CASSPWIGGAKDTQYF
J: TRBJ2-3; V: TRBV7-3; length: 17; D: TRBD2; size: NA; DNA: TGTGCCAGCAGCTTAGAGGACCCGCCGCGGGGGACAGATACGCAGTATTTT; CDR3: CASSLEDPPRGTDTQYF